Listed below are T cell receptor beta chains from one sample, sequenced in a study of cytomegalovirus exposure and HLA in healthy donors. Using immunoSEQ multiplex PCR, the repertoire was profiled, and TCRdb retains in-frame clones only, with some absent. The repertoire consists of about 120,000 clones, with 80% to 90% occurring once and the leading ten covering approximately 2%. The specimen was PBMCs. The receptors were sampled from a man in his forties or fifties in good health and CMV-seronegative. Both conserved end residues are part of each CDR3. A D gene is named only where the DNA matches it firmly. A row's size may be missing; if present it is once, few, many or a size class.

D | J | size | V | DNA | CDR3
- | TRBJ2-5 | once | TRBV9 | TGTGCCAGCAGCGTAGGCCCGGATGAGGGAGAGACCCAGTACTTC | CASSVGPDEGETQYF
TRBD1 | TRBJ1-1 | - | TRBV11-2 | TGTGCCAGCAGCTTTACAGGGGGAGGCACTGAAGCTTTCTTT | CASSFTGGGTEAFF
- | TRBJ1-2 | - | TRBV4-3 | TGCGCCAGCAGCCAGGATCCCGGACAGCCGAACTATGGCTACACCTTC | CASSQDPGQPNYGYTF
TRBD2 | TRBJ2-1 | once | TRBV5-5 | TGTGCCAGCAGCGGGACTAGCGGAAATGAGCAGTTCTTC | CASSGTSGNEQFF
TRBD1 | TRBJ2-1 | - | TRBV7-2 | TGTGCCAGCAGCTTACAGGGGACAGGGGGATACAATGAGCAGTTCTTC | CASSLQGTGGYNEQFF
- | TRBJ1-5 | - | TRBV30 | TGTGCCTGGAGTGTGGGCAGTTCGAGCAATCAGCCCCAGCATTTT | CAWSVGSSSNQPQHF
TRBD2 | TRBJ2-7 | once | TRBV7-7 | TGTGCTAGCCAGACCGGGACTAGCAGACCTAAGGGGTCCAGGGACGAGCAGTACTTC | CASQTGTSRPKGSRDEQYF
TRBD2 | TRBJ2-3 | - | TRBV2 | TGTGCCAGCAGTGGGACTAGCGGGAGGGCCGCTACGCAGTATTTT | CASSGTSGRAATQYF
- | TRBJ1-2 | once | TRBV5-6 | TGTGCCAGCAGCCGCGGACGGGAAGCTAACTATGGCTACACCTTC | CASSRGREANYGYTF
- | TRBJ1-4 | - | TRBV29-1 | TGCAGCGTTAGATTGGGGGCCACCAATGAAAAACTGTTTTTT | CSVRLGATNEKLFF
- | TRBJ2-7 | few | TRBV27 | TGTGCCAGCAAACTCCAGGGAATGGGCTACGAGCAGTACTTC | CASKLQGMGYEQYF
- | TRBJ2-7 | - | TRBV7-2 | TGTGCCAGCAGCTTAATGGTGGACAGAGCCTACGAGCAGTACTTC | CASSLMVDRAYEQYF
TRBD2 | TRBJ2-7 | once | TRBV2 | TGTGCCAGCAGAACCGGGACTAGCTTTTCCTACGAGCAGTACTTC | CASRTGTSFSYEQYF
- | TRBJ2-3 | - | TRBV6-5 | TGTGCCAGCAGTTACAGGGGTCCAGGGTGGGGTACGCAGTATTTT | CASSYRGPGWGTQYF
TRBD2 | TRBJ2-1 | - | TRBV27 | TGTGCCAGCAGTTTATACGGCGGGAGGAGTAACAATGAGCAGTTCTTC | CASSLYGGRSNNEQFF
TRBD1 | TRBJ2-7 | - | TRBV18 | TGTGCCAGCTCACCGGGACAGGGAACAAGGTACGAGCAGTACTTC | CASSPGQGTRYEQYF
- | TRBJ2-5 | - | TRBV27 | TGTGCCAGCAGTTTAGTGAGCGAATCCGAGACCCAGTACTTC | CASSLVSESETQYF
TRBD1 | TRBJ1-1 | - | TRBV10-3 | TGTGCCATCAGTGAGTCGACTCCTGGGACAGGGGCTGAAGCTTTCTTT | CAISESTPGTGAEAFF
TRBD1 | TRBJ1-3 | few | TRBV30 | TGTGCCTGGAGGAGGGACAGGGGCTCTGGAAACACCATATATTTT | CAWRRDRGSGNTIYF
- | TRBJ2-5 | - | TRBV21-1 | TGTGCCAGCACCCCACGGATAGCTCGGGAGACCCAGTACTTC | CASTPRIARETQYF
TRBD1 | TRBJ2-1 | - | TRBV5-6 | TGTGCCAGCAGCCCCGGACAGGATGAGCAGTTCTTC | CASSPGQDEQFF
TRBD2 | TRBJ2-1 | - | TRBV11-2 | TGTGCCAGCAGTTCTCTAGCGGGGGCGAACCGGGAGCAGTTCTTC | CASSSLAGANREQFF
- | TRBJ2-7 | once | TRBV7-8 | TGTGCCAGCAGCTTCTCAGGGCCTGTCTCCTACGAGCAGTACTTC | CASSFSGPVSYEQYF
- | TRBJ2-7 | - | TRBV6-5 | TGTGCCAGCAGCCCTGGACAGTGGGGCACGCAGTACTTC | CASSPGQWGTQYF
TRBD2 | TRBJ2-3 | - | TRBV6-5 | TGTGCCAGCAACCCTAGCGGGGGGTCCGCAGATACGCAGTATTTT | CASNPSGGSADTQYF
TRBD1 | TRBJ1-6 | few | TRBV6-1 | TGTGCCAGCGGATCCGACAGGGTGGGGTCACCCCTCCACTTT | CASGSDRVGSPLHF
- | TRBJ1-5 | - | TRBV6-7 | TGTGCCAGCATAGAATTACAGGGAATGGGCAATCAGCCCCAGCATTTT | CASIELQGMGNQPQHF
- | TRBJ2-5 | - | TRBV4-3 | TGCGCCAGCAGCCAAACAACAGGGCGAGAGACCCAGTACTTC | CASSQTTGRETQYF
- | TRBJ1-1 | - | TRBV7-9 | TGTGCCAGCAGCTTAGAGTCTCCACAGATTGACACTGAAGCTTTCTTT | CASSLESPQIDTEAFF
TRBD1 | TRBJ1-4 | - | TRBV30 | TGTGCCTGGAGGGCGGGACAGGGGAATGAAAAACTGTTTTTT | CAWRAGQGNEKLFF
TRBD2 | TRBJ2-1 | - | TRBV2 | TGTGCCAGCAGAATCGCTAGCGGGGGATACAATGAGCAGTTCTTC | CASRIASGGYNEQFF
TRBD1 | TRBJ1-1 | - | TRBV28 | TGTGCCAGCAGTTTATGGGCTACAGGGGTCACTGAAGCTTTCTTT | CASSLWATGVTEAFF
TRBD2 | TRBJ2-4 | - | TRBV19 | TGTGCCAGTGAAGGACTAGCGGGGTCTTTAGCCAAAAACATTCAGTACTTC | CASEGLAGSLAKNIQYF
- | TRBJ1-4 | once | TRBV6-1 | TGTGCCAGCAGTGAGGACAGAATCAATGAAAAACTGTTTTTT | CASSEDRINEKLFF
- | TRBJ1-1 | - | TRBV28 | TGTGCCAGCAGTTTATGGGCAATAGCGAACACTGAAGCTTTCTTT | CASSLWAIANTEAFF
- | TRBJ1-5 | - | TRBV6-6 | TGTGCCAGCATCGCATCCAGGAATCAGCCCCAGCATTTT | CASIASRNQPQHF
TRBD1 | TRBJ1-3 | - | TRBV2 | TGTGCCAGAGAACTCGGACAGGGATACTCTGGAAACACCATATATTTT | CARELGQGYSGNTIYF
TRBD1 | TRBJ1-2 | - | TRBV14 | TGTGCCAGCAGTACCAGGGGGTTAATTGGTGGCTACACCTTC | CASSTRGLIGGYTF
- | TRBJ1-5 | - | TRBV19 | TGTGCCAGTAGTATAGACGGGGTCCGGAGCGGGCCCCAGCATTTT | CASSIDGVRSGPQHF
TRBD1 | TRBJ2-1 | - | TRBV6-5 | TGTGCCAGCAGTGAGGGGGCGCGTCTTCGCGAGTTCTTC | CASSEGARLREFF
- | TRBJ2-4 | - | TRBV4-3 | TGCGCCAGCAGCCAAGGGAGGTTAGCCAAAAACAGTCAGTACTTC | CASSQGRLAKNSQYF
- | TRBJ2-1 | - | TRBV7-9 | TGTGCCAGCAGCTCCCCCCATCTGGAGCCCGGGAATGAGCAGTTCTTC | CASSSPHLEPGNEQFF
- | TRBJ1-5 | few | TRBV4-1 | TGCGCCAGCAGCCAAGATCTGGAGTATAGCAATCAGCCCCAGCATTTT | CASSQDLEYSNQPQHF
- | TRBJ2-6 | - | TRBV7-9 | TGTGCCAGCAGCTCCATTCAGGGATCTGGGGCCAACGTCCTGACTTTC | CASSSIQGSGANVLTF
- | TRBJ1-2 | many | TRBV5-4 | TGTGCCAGCAGCTTCATGAGTAACTATGGCTACACCTTC | CASSFMSNYGYTF
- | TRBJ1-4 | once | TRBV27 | TGTGCCAGCAGTTCCATCTCAGGACATCTGTTTTTT | CASSSISGHLFF
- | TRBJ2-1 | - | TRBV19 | TGTGCCAGTAGTATCGTGGCGGGACCCTACAATGAGCAGTTCTTC | CASSIVAGPYNEQFF
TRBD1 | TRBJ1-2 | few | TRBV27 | TGTGCCAGCAGCGTCAGGGCAGGGGGGGGCTACACCTTC | CASSVRAGGGYTF
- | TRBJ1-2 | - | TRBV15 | TGTGCCACCAGCAGAGATTACCGTCCAGGACGGGGGGGCGGTAACTATGGCTACACCTTC | CATSRDYRPGRGGGNYGYTF
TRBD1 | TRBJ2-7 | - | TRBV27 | TGTGCCAGCAGTCCGGAGACAGGGGGCGCAGAGCAGTACTTC | CASSPETGGAEQYF
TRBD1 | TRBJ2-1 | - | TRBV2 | TGTGCCAGCATACAGGGGGAGCAGTTCTTC | CASIQGEQFF
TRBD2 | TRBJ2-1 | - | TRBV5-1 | TGCGCCAGCAGCTTGGGGGCGGGAGGGGGCTACAATGAGCAGTTCTTC | CASSLGAGGGYNEQFF
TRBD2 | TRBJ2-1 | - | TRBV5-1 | TGCGCCAGCAGCACTTCCGGGACTAGCGGGAGGAATGGGTACAATGAGCAGTTCTTC | CASSTSGTSGRNGYNEQFF
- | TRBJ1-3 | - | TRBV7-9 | TGTGCCAGCAGCTTACTAAAATCTGGAAACACCATATATTTT | CASSLLKSGNTIYF
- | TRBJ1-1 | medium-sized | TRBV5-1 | TGCGCCAGCAGCTTTTCCGGGGACACTGAAGCTTTCTTT | CASSFSGDTEAFF